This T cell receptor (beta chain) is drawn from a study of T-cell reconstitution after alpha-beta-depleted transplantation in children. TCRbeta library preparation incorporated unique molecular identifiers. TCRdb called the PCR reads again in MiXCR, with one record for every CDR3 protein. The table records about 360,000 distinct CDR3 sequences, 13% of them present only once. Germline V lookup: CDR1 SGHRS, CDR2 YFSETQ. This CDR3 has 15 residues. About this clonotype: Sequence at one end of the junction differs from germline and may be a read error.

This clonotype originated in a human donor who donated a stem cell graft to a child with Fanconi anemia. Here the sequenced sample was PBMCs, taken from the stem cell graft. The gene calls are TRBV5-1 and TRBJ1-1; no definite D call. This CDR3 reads CASSLGGMVNTEPFF. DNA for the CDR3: TGCGCCAGCAGCTTGGGGGGTATGGTGAACACTGAACCTTTCTTT.